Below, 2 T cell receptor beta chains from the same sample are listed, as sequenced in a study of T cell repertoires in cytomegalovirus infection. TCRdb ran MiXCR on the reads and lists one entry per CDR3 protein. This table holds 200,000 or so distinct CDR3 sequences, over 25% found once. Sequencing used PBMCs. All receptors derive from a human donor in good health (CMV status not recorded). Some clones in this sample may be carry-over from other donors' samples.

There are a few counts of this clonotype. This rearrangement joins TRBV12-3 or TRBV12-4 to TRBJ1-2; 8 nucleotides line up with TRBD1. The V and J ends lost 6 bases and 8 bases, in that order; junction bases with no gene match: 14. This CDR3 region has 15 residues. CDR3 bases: TGTGCCAGCAGCCCACCTCGACAGGGGAGGGGCGGCTACACCTTC. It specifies CASSPPRQGRGGYTF.

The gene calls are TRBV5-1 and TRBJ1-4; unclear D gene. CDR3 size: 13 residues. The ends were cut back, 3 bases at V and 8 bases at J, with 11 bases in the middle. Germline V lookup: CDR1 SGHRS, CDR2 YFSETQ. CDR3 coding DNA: TGCGCCAGCAGCTACGACCCCAACGAAAAACTGTTTTTT. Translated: CASSYDPNEKLFF.